The entry below describes one T cell receptor (beta chain). The data belong to a study of blood T cell repertoires in COVID-19. Overall study: Whether acute or convalescent, the COVID-19 samples came from the United States, Italy and Spain. PBMCs, B-cell-depleted T cells, or T cells provided the cDNA or gDNA that made up the material.

Trimming cost V 2 bases and J 7 bases, with 11 bases left between them. The CDR3 length is 13 residues. CDR1 is MDHEN and CDR2 is SYDVKM in the germline V gene. The data were produced by immunoSEQ multiplex PCR, yet TCRdb's version contains in-frame clones alone and is incomplete. The repertoire holds under 150,000 clones, with 80% as singletons. The receptor comes from a man between 65 and 80 years old with acute or convalescent COVID-19. The specimen sequenced was peripheral blood. The gene calls are TRBV28 and TRBJ2-5; tentatively, D is TRBD1 (5 bases). The CDR3 nucleotides read TGTGCCAGCAGTTTAGCCTCCACAGGGACCCAGTACTTC. It encodes CASSLASTGTQYF.